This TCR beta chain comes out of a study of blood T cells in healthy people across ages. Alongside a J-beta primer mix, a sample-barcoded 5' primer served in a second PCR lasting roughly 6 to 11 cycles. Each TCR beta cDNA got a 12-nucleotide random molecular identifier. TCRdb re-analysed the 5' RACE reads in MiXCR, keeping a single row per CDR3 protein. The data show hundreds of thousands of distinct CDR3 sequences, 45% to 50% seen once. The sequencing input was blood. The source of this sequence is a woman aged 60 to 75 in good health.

For the CDR3, the DNA is TGTGCCACCAGCAGAGACGACAGGCCGGGGGAGACCCAGTACTTC. Encoded protein: CATSRDDRPGETQYF. The gene calls are TRBV15 and TRBJ2-5, with D perhaps TRBD1 (6 bases). CDR3 length equals 15 residues. Per the germline V gene, CDR1 is LNHNV and CDR2 is YYDKDF (reference sequence). The germline V and J ends were trimmed by 0 bases and 5 bases, with 13 bases remaining between them.